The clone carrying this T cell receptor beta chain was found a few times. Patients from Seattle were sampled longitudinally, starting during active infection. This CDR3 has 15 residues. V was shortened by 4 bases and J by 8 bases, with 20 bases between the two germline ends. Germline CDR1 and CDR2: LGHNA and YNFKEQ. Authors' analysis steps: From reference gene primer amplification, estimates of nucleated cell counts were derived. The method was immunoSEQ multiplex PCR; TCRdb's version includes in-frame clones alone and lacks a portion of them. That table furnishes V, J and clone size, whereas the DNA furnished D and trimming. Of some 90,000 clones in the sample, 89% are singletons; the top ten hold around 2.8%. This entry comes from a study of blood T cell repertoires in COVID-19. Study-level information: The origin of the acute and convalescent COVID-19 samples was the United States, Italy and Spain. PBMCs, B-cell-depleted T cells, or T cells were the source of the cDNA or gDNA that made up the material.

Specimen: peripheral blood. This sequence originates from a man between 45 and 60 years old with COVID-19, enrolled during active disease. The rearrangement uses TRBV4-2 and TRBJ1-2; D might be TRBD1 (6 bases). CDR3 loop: CASSLQTGQSGGYTF. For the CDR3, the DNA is TGTGCCAGCAGCCTTCAGACAGGTCAAAGCGGAGGCTACACCTTC.